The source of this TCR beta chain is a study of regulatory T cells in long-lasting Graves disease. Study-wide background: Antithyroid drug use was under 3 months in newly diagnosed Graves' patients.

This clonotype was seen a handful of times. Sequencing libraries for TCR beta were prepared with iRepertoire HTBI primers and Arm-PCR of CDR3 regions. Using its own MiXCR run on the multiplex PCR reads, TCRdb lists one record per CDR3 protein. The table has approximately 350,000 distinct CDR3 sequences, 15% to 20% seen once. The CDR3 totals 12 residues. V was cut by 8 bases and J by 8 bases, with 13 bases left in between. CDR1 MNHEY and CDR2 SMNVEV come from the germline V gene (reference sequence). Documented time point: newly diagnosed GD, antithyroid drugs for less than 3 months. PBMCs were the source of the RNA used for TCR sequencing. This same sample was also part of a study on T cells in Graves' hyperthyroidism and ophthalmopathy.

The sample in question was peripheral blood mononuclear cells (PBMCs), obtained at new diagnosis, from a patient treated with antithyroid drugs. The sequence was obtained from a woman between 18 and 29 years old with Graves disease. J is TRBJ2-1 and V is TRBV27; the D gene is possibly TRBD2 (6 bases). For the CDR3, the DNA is TGTGCCAGCCGGGACTTCGGGGATGAGCAGTTCTTC. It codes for CASRDFGDEQFF.